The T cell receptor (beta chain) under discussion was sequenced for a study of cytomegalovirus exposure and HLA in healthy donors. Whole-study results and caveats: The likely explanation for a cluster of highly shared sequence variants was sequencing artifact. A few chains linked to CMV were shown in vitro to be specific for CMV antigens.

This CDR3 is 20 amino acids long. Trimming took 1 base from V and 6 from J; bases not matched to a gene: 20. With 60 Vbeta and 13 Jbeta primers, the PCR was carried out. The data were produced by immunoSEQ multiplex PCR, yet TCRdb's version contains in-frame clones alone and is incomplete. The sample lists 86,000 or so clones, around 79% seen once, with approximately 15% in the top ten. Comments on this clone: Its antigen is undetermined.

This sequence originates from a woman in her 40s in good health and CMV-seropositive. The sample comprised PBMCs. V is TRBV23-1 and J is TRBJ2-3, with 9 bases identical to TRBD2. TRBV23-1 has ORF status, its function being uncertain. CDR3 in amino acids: CASSQLRRSPAGGPLDTQYF. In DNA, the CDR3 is TGCGCCAGCAGTCAATTGCGGCGGTCCCCCGCGGGAGGGCCGCTGGATACGCAGTATTTT.